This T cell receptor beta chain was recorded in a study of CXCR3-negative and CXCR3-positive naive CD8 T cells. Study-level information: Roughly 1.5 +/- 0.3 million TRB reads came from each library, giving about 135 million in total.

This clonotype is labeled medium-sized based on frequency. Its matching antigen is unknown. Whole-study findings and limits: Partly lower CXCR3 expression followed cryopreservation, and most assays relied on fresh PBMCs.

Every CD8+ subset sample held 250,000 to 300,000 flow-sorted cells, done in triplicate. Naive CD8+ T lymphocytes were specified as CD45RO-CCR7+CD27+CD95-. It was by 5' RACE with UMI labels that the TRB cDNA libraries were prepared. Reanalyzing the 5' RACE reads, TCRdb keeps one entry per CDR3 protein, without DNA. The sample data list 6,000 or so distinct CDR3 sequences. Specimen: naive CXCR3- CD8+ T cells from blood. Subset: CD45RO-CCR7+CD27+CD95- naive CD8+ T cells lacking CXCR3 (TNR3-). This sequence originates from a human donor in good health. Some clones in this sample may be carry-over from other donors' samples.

CDR3 sequence: CASIPWADPMNTEAFF. The chain couples TRBV27 to TRBJ1-1; with no DNA, the TCRdb D assignment of TRBD1 cannot be verified. The CDR3 totals 16 residues. Germline assignment: CDR1 MNHEY and CDR2 SMNVEV (reference sequence).